These 17 T cell receptor beta chains were sequenced from one sample in a study of HIV-infected children after antiretroviral therapy interruption. Unique molecular identifiers were included in an RNA-based 3' RACE TCR library. TCRdb reprocessed the 3' RACE reads via MiXCR and lists one record per CDR3 protein. Of approximately 96,000 distinct CDR3 sequences in the sample, about 6.3% were seen once. Sample treatment: PENTA 11 planned treatment interruption arm or continuous ART arm. The specimen was CD45RA+ CD4+ T cells from PBMCs, pooled from several time points, collected from a donor given antiretroviral therapy, either interrupted or continuous. Described subset: naive CD4+ CD45RA+ CD45RO- T cells. The receptors were sampled from a pool of human donors with HIV.

The chain employs TRBV5-1 and TRBJ2-1, with D possibly being TRBD1 or TRBD2 (5 bases each). Germline CDR1 SGHRS, CDR2 YFSETQ. V lost 2 bases, J lost 0 bases, and 9 bases lay in between. The CDR3 length is 15 residues. The CDR3 protein is CASSFRDDSYNEQFF. CDR3 nucleotide sequence: TGCGCCAGCAGCTTCCGGGACGACTCCTACAATGAGCAGTTCTTC.

V gene TRBV7-9 combines with J gene TRBJ1-2, with TRBD1 identical over 7 bases. The germline CDR1 and CDR2 sequences are SEHNR and FQNEAQ (reference sequence). Unmatched junction bases numbered 12, after V lost 0 bases and J lost 8 bases. The CDR3 consists of 16 residues. The CDR3 spells CASSLAPSTGKGGYTF. The CDR3 nucleotides are TGTGCCAGCAGCTTAGCCCCGTCGACAGGGAAAGGAGGCTACACCTTC.

The chain uses TRBV12-3 or TRBV12-4 and TRBJ1-4, with D hard to call. The CDR3 totals 15 residues. V lost 3 bases to trimming and J lost 0 bases, with 8 bases between them. CDR3 DNA sequence: TGTGCCAGCAGTTTCCTCACAGCAACTAATGAAAAACTGTTTTTT. Its translation is CASSFLTATNEKLFF.

Ten or more counts support this clonotype. The rearrangement uses TRBV6-1 and TRBJ1-6; TRBD1 matches 7 bases. Germline V CDR1 and CDR2: MNHNS, SASEGT. The CDR3 is 15 amino acids. Trimming at V came to 3 bases and at J to 4 bases, leaving 3 bases not matched to a gene. The CDR3 coding sequence is TGTGCCAGCAGTGACAAACAGGGGTATAATTCACCCCTCCACTTT. Translated: CASSDKQGYNSPLHF.

About this clonotype: With a much larger clone just one base away, this may be a read error. The chain links TRBV6-5 to TRBJ2-5; D is ambiguous. The CDR3 has 13 residues. The germline V and J ends were trimmed by 9 bases and 4 bases, with 15 bases remaining between them. CDR1 MNHEY and CDR2 SVGAGI come from the germline V gene. The CDR3 sequence: CARRPLVPETQYF. The CDR3 nucleotides are TGTGCCAGGAGGCCCCTAGTCCCAGAGACCCAGTACTTC.

This clonotype was seen a handful of times. The rearrangement joins TRBV7-9 to TRBJ1-4; 7 bases are shared with TRBD1. CDR1 and CDR2 from the germline V gene are SEHNR and FQNEAQ (reference sequence). CDR3 length: 15 residues. V lost 5 bases, J lost 1 base, and 4 bases stayed unmatched. CDR3: CASSPNRGTNEKLFF. CDR3 nucleotide sequence: TGTGCCAGCAGCCCGAACAGGGGAACTAATGAAAAACTGTTTTTT.

The sample holds many counts of this clonotype. V gene TRBV19 combines with J gene TRBJ2-4, with unresolved D. The CDR3 is 15 residues long. Trimming removed 3 bases at V and 4 bases at J, with 13 bases between. From germline, CDR1 is LNHDA and CDR2 SQIVND (reference sequence). The CDR3 DNA is TGTGCCAGTAGTATCGCCAGACTCTGGAAAAACATTCAGTACTTC. Residues: CASSIARLWKNIQYF. The full variable domain, completed using reference TRBV19 and TRBJ2-4, is DGGITQSPKYLFRKEGQNVTLSCEQNLNHDAMYWYRQDPGQGLRLIYYSQIVNDFQKGDIAEGYSVSREKKESFPLTVTSAQKNPTAFYLCASSIARLWKNIQYFGAGTRLSVL.

This clonotype was recorded many times. The chain links TRBV2 to TRBJ2-5; 7 nucleotides agree with TRBD2. The CDR3 extends over 14 amino acids. Germline V gene sequence: CDR1 SNHLY, CDR2 FYNNEI. The V segment lost 7 bases and the J segment 5 bases; nucleotides outside the gene matches: 10. Here the CDR3 reads CASTVAGAVETQYF. The CDR3 DNA sequence: TGTGCCAGCACCGTAGCGGGCGCCGTGGAGACCCAGTACTTC.

This clonotype was seen repeatedly, ten times or more. This chain uses TRBV19 with TRBJ2-3; 10 bases fit TRBD2. Germline CDR1 reads LNHDA; CDR2 reads SQIVND (reference sequence). The ends lost 3 bases at V and 4 bases at J; junction bases unmatched: 10. The CDR3 covers 17 residues. CDR3 sequence: CASSMGQAGGVPDTQYF. The CDR3 DNA sequence: TGTGCCAGTAGTATGGGTCAAGCGGGGGGGGTCCCAGATACGCAGTATTTT.

This clonotype was seen repeatedly, ten times or more. This chain connects TRBV19 to TRBJ2-5; tentative D call: TRBD2 (6 bases). Germline V gives CDR1 LNHDA, CDR2 SQIVND (reference sequence). The CDR3 loop spans 12 amino acids. V dropped 6 bases and J dropped 4 bases, with 9 bases sitting between them. The CDR3 reads CASRAGTETQYF. The DNA for the CDR3 is TGTGCCAGTAGGGCGGGGACAGAGACCCAGTACTTC. Full variable domain (remainder filled in from reference TRBV19 and TRBJ2-5): DGGITQSPKYLFRKEGQNVTLSCEQNLNHDAMYWYRQDPGQGLRLIYYSQIVNDFQKGDIAEGYSVSREKKESFPLTVTSAQKNPTAFYLCASRAGTETQYFGPGTRLLVL.

This clonotype appeared many times. J is TRBJ1-1 and V is TRBV12-3 or TRBV12-4, with a weak D call TRBD1 (5 bases). The CDR3 has 13 residues. Trimming removed 6 bases from V and 1 base from J, with 9 bases in between. In DNA form, the CDR3 reads TGTGCCAGCAGCCCGACAGAGAACACTGAAGCTTTCTTT. Translating it yields CASSPTENTEAFF.

This clonotype was seen repeatedly, ten times or more. CDR3 nucleotides: TGCGCCAGCAGCTTGATCGTCGGACCCTACGAGCAGTACTTC. Translated: CASSLIVGPYEQYF. The gene calls are TRBV5-1 and TRBJ2-7; unclear D gene. V was cut by 1 base and J by 2 bases, with 10 bases left in between. This CDR3 is built from 14 residues. Germline V gene lookup returns CDR1 SGHRS and CDR2 YFSETQ.

This clonotype occurred a few times. V gene TRBV7-2 combines with J gene TRBJ2-3; D is perhaps TRBD1 or TRBD2 (5 bases each). Germline values: CDR1 SGHTA, CDR2 FQGNSA. V lost 3 bases to trimming and J lost 5 bases, with 6 bases between them. The CDR3 has 12 amino acids. The CDR3 here is CASSFGGDTQYF. The CDR3 DNA follows: TGTGCCAGCAGCTTTGGGGGAGATACGCAGTATTTT.

The chain couples TRBV4-1 to TRBJ2-6, with D hard to call. Germline CDR1 and CDR2: MGHRA and YSYEKL. Trimming shortened V by 0 bases and J by 3 bases, and 9 bases separated the two germline ends. The CDR3 consists of 16 residues. CDR3 in DNA: TGCGCCAGCAGCCAAGAACGACCCCTTGGGGCCAACGTCCTGACTTTC. It specifies CASSQERPLGANVLTF.

The table lists this clonotype with many counts. The rearrangement links TRBV5-4 to TRBJ1-1, with D unclear. Germline V lookup: CDR1 SGHNT, CDR2 YYREEE (reference sequence). CDR3 length: 15 residues. V was clipped by 7 bases and J by 3 bases, with 19 bases between them. The CDR3 sequence is CASGVRQPVHTEAFF. CDR3 DNA sequence: TGTGCCAGCGGGGTCAGGCAACCCGTCCACACTGAAGCTTTCTTT.

This clonotype showed up many times. The chain combines TRBV28 with TRBJ1-5, with 9 bases aligning to TRBD1. This CDR3 comprises 22 residues. After removal of 1 base from V and 1 base from J, the junction contained 20 bases not matched to a gene. Germline values: CDR1 MDHEN, CDR2 SYDVKM. DNA of the CDR3: TGTGCCAGCAGTTTATCCGTGTCTTATGGGACAGGGCGTGGTGGGAGCAATCAGCCCCAGCATTTT. Protein sequence: CASSLSVSYGTGRGGSNQPQHF. Full variable domain (outside the CDR3, taken from reference TRBV28 and TRBJ1-5): DVKVTQSSRYLVKRTGEKVFLECVQDMDHENMFWYRQDPGLGLRLIYFSYDVKMKEKGDIPEGYSVSREKKERFSLILESASTNQTSMYLCASSLSVSYGTGRGGSNQPQHFGDGTRLSIL.

This clonotype was observed at least ten times. The gene calls are TRBV3-1 and TRBJ2-3; unclear D gene. V lost 0 bases, J lost 5 bases, and 21 bases lay in between. Germline-derived CDR1 and CDR2 are LGHDT and YNNKEL (reference sequence). The CDR3 has 18 amino acids. CDR3 amino acids: CASSQENLVASDIDTQYF. For the CDR3, the DNA is TGTGCCAGCAGCCAAGAGAACCTGGTGGCGAGCGACATAGATACGCAGTATTTT.